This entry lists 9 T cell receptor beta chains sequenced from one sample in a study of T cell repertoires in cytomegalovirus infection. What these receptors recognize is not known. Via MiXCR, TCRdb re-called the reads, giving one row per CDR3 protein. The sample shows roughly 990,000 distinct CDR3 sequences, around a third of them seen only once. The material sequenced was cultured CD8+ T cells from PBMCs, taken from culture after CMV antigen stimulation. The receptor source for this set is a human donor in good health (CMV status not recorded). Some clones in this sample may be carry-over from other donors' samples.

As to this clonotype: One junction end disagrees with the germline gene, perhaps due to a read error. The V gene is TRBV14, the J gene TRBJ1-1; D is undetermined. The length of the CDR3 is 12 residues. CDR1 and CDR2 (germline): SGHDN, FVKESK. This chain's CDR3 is CASSKGRTESFF. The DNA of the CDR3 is TGTGCCAGCAGCAAGGGAAGGACTGAATCTTTCTTT. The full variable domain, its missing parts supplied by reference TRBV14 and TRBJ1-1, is EAGVTQFPSHSVIEKGQTVTLRCDPISGHDNLYWYRRVMGKEIKFLLHFVKESKQDESGMPNNRFLAERTGGTYSTLKVQPAELEDSGVYFCASSKGRTESFFGQGTRLTVV.

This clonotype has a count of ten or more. The CDR3 reads CASSLEVSQGRYTF. The CDR3 DNA reads TGTGCCAGCAGCTTAGAGGTTTCACAGGGTCGCTACACCTTC. The rearrangement links TRBV7-2 to TRBJ1-2; D possibly corresponds to TRBD1 (6 bases). The germline V gene encodes CDR1 SGHTA and CDR2 FQGNSA. The CDR3 totals 14 residues. Trimming took off 1 base at V and 9 bases at J, with 15 bases between the two ends. Supplemented by reference TRBV7-2 and TRBJ1-2, the full variable domain reads GAGVSQSPSNKVTEKGKDVELRCDPISGHTALYWYRQSLGQGLEFLIYFQGNSAPDKSGLPSDRFSAERTGGSVSTLTIQRTQQEDSAVYLCASSLEVSQGRYTFGSGTRLTVV.

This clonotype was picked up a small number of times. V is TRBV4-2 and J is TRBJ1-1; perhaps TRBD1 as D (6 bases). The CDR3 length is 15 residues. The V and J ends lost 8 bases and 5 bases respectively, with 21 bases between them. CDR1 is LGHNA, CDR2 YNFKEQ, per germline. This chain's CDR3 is CASLQGGGGRTEAFF. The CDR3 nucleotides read TGTGCCAGCCTCCAAGGAGGAGGGGGGCGAACTGAAGCTTTCTTT.

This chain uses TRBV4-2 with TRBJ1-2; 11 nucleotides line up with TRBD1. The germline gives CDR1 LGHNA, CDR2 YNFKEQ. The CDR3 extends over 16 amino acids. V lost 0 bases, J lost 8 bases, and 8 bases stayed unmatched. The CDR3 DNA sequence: TGTGCCAGCAGCCAAGACTCCCAGGACAGGGGGCTAGGCTACACCTTC. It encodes CASSQDSQDRGLGYTF.

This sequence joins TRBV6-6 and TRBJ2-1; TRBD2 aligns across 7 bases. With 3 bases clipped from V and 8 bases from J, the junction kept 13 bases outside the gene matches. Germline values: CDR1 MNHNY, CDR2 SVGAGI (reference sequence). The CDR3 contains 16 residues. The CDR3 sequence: CASSYVLVRGRDEQFF. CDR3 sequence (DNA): TGTGCCAGCAGTTATGTTCTGGTCAGAGGGAGGGATGAGCAGTTCTTC.

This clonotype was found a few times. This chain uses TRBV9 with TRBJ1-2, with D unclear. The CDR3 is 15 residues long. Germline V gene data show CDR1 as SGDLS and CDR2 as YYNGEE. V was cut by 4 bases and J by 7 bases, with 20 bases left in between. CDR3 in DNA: TGTGCCAGCAGCTCTCGACTCGTCCCAATTTTTGGCTACACCTTC. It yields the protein CASSSRLVPIFGYTF.

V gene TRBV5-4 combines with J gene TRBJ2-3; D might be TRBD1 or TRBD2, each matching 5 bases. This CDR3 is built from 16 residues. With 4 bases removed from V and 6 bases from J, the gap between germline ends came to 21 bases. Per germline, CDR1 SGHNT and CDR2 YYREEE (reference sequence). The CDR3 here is CASSPAWDVGWDTQYF. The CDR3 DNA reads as TGTGCCAGCAGCCCGGCCTGGGACGTTGGGTGGGATACGCAGTATTTT.

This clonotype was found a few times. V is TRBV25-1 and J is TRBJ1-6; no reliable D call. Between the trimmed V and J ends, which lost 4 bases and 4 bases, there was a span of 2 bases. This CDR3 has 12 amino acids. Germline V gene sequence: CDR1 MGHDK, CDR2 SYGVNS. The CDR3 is CASSGYNSPLHF. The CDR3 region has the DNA TGTGCCAGCAGTGGATATAATTCACCCCTCCACTTT.

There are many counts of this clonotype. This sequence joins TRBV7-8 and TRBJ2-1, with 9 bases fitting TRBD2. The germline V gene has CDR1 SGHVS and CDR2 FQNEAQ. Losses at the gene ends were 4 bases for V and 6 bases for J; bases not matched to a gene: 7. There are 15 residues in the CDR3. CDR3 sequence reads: CASSSSGGPLNEQFF. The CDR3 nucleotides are TGTGCCAGCAGCTCGAGCGGGGGGCCTCTCAATGAGCAGTTCTTC. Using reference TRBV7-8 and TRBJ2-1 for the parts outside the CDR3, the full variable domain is GAGVSQSPRYKVAKRGQDVALRCDPISGHVSLFWYQQALGQGPEFLTYFQNEAQLDKSGLPSDRFFAERPEGSVSTLKIQRTQQEDSAVYLCASSSSGGPLNEQFFGPGTRLTVL.